This T cell receptor beta chain emerged from a study of blood T cell repertoires in COVID-19. Study-wide background: COVID-19 samples, acute and convalescent, were from the United States, Italy and Spain.

The CDR3 runs to 16 residues. V lost 4 bases and J 0 bases, leaving 11 bases between the germline ends. The germline CDR1 and CDR2 sequences are SGHTS and YDEGEE. As originally analysed: Reference gene primer amplification gave nucleated cell count estimates. TCRdb keeps only in-frame clones here, not all; method: immunoSEQ multiplex PCR. The V and J calls and clone size are taken from that table; D and trimming were inferred from the DNA. The table includes about 480,000 clones, 80% to 90% detected once. The sequence came from a man younger than 30 with COVID-19, enrolled during active disease. V usage is TRBV5-8 and J usage is TRBJ1-6; no reliable D call. The sample was peripheral blood. In DNA form, the CDR3 reads TGTGCCAGCAGCGTTGACACGAGCTCCTATAATTCACCCCTCCACTTT. This translates into CASSVDTSSYNSPLHF.